There are a few counts of the clone carrying this T cell receptor beta chain. The data stem from a study of T cells in Graves' hyperthyroidism and ophthalmopathy. The TCR beta CDR3 regions underwent amplification using RNA transcripts as the source. Initially, a first-round RT-PCR of the TCR CDR3 employed the HTBI primer set. Each CDR3 protein is one row after TCRdb ran MiXCR on the multiplex PCR reads. The sample carries roughly 660,000 distinct CDR3 sequences, around a sixth recorded once. This TCR derives from a man aged 50 to 59 with Graves' hyperthyroidism. The material sequenced was blood.

This CDR3 reads CASSQDLVPTDTQYF. DNA of the CDR3: TGCGCCAGCAGCCAAGATCTGGTTCCTACAGATACGCAGTATTTT. This sequence joins TRBV4-1 and TRBJ2-3; D is undetermined. V was clipped by 0 bases and J by 3 bases, with 10 bases between them. This CDR3 is built from 15 residues. CDR1 is MGHRA, CDR2 YSYEKL, per germline.